The source of this T cell receptor (beta chain) is a study of T cell responses to AZD1222 COVID-19 vaccine. Study-wide results and limits: Baseline seropositivity characterized only a handful of AZD1222 recipients. White British people made up most donors, females outnumbered males, and clonal diversity was possibly underestimated. Repertoire collection took place solely once the T cell response had peaked.

The protocol was immunoSEQ multiplex PCR, while the TCRdb copy is restricted to in-frame clones and leaves out a portion. The top ten hold approximately 3.4% of the sample, which has under 170,000 clones, 92% seen once. With regard to this clone: As yet, its antigen is unknown.

The CDR3 extends over 15 amino acids. The germline V and J ends were trimmed by 7 bases and 4 bases, with 19 bases remaining between them. CDR1 is ENHRY and CDR2 is SYGVKD in the germline V gene. The sequence derives from an adult who received the AZD1222 COVID-19 vaccine. The chain recombines TRBV10-3 with TRBJ1-2; the D gene is possibly TRBD1 (5 bases). The source material was peripheral blood, sampled 28 days after the second AZD1222 dose. CDR3 nucleotide sequence: TGTGCCATCACGGCAGGGCTTGAGGGGACCTATGGCTACACCTTC. As protein: CAITAGLEGTYGYTF.